The text below deals with one T cell receptor beta chain. These data are taken from a study of blood T cell repertoires in COVID-19. For the study at large: Specimens from acute and convalescent COVID-19 originated in the United States, Italy and Spain. From T cells, B-cell-depleted T cells, or PBMCs came the material, which was cDNA or gDNA.

Sequencing used immunoSEQ multiplex PCR; TCRdb keeps in-frame clones, though not all of them. Of some 320,000 clones in the sample, approximately 91% are singletons; the top ten hold 4.5% to 6.5%. Each recovered donor of Cohort 3 presented with two negative PCRs, clearance, or symptom resolution. Trimming cost V 5 bases and J 7 bases, with 15 bases left between them. The CDR3 consists of 13 residues. Germline V lookup: CDR1 MDHEN, CDR2 SYDVKM. Sample: PBMCs or T cells enriched from blood (not recorded which). The receptor was derived from a man aged 60-69 years who had recovered from COVID-19. The chain is built from TRBV28 and TRBJ2-7; possibly TRBD1 for D (5 bases). The CDR3 DNA reads TGTGCCAGCAGTCAGACAGCCCTCAAAGAGCAGTACTTC. It is translated as CASSQTALKEQYF. The whole variable domain, remainder taken from reference TRBV28 and TRBJ2-7, is DVKVTQSSRYLVKRTGEKVFLECVQDMDHENMFWYRQDPGLGLRLIYFSYDVKMKEKGDIPEGYSVSREKKERFSLILESASTNQTSMYLCASSQTALKEQYFGPGTRLTVT.